These 25 T cell receptor beta chains originate from one sample sequenced in a study of radiation and T cells in renal cell carcinoma. Indicated time point: blood 4 weeks post-SBRT, at nephrectomy. This sample's treatment: 15 Gy SBRT to primary tumor, nephrectomy 4 weeks later. Generated by immunoSEQ multiplex PCR, the TCRdb table keeps only in-frame clones and is missing some. The repertoire consists of 120,000 to 150,000 clones, with approximately 86% occurring once and the leading ten covering roughly 17%. The material was blood, obtained from a patient whose treatment included radiotherapy and nephrectomy. Receptors were obtained from a woman in her 50s with renal cell carcinoma.

The chain joins TRBV5-4 to TRBJ1-4, with 9 positions matching TRBD1. The trim removed 3 bases at V and 7 bases at J, leaving 7 bases unmatched. Germline V gene data show CDR1 as SGHNT and CDR2 as YYREEE (reference sequence). The CDR3 has 15 amino acids. CDR3 DNA sequence: TGTGCCAGCAGCTCTATACAGGGGGCCGGTGAAAAACTGTTTTTT. As protein: CASSSIQGAGEKLFF.

A note on this clone: Other DNA sequences in the same sample also yield this CDR3. V usage is TRBV19 and J usage is TRBJ1-1; D is undetermined. This CDR3 spans 12 amino acids. CDR1 is LNHDA, CDR2 SQIVND, per germline (reference sequence). V gave up 1 base and J gave up 6 bases, with 6 bases separating them. CDR3 bases: TGTGCCAGTAGTATAGGCAGCGCTGAAGCTTTCTTT. This encodes CASSIGSAEAFF.

This chain connects TRBV7-8 to TRBJ2-7, with 7 bases aligning to TRBD1. J lost 2 bases, V lost 4 bases, and 8 bases had no gene match. Germline CDR1 is SGHVS and CDR2 is FQNEAQ. This CDR3 comprises 15 residues. CDR3 nucleotide sequence: TGTGCCAGCAGCTCCCGTCCGGGACAGACCTACGAGCAGTACTTC. This encodes CASSSRPGQTYEQYF.

V gene TRBV10-3 combines with J gene TRBJ1-2; D possibly corresponds to TRBD1 (5 bases). The CDR3 spans 15 residues. The germline V and J ends were trimmed by 2 bases and 1 base, with 11 bases remaining between them. Germline V CDR1 and CDR2: ENHRY, SYGVKD. CDR3 residues: CAISEGGADNYGYTF. DNA for the CDR3: TGTGCCATCAGTGAGGGGGGAGCCGATAACTATGGCTACACCTTC.

The J gene is TRBJ2-7, the V gene TRBV15; D might be TRBD1 (5 bases). Trimming took off 0 bases at V and 3 bases at J, with 15 bases between the two ends. Germline values: CDR1 LNHNV, CDR2 YYDKDF (reference sequence). The CDR3 length is 16 residues. As DNA, the CDR3 is TGTGCCACCAGCAGAGATGAAGCAGGGCAGTTCTACGAGCAGTACTTC. This sequence encodes CATSRDEAGQFYEQYF.

This clone was observed a handful of times. The chain has TRBV7-2 and TRBJ1-2; D unclear. Trimming pared 5 bases from V and 4 bases from J, leaving 17 bases between. CDR1 and CDR2 from the germline V gene are SGHTA and FQGNSA. CDR3 size: 15 residues. CDR3 sequence: CASSLSPGVGYGYTF. CDR3 nucleotide sequence: TGTGCCAGCAGCCTAAGCCCCGGGGTCGGCTATGGCTACACCTTC.

This clone was counted between two and nine times. The CDR3 reads CASEFGAGVFLDEQFF. In nucleotides, the CDR3 is TGTGCCAGCGAGTTTGGAGCGGGAGTGTTTCTGGATGAGCAGTTCTTC. The gene calls are TRBV2 and TRBJ2-1, with 8 bases matching TRBD2. Germline CDR1 and CDR2: SNHLY and FYNNEI. Losses at the gene ends were 8 bases for V and 8 bases for J; bases not matched to a gene: 17. This CDR3 is built from 16 residues.

The V gene is TRBV7-2, the J gene TRBJ2-3; 7 bases align to TRBD2. Germline loops: CDR1 SGHTA, CDR2 FQGNSA. J gave up 2 bases and V 5 bases, and 16 bases lay outside the gene matches. The CDR3 extends over 18 amino acids. The DNA of the CDR3 is TGTGCCAGCAGCCGACCCAGAACCCTTGCGGGGGACACAGATACGCAGTATTTT. Amino acid sequence: CASSRPRTLAGDTDTQYF.

The gene calls are TRBV5-6 and TRBJ2-7; D may be TRBD1 (5 bases). The V end was cut by 4 bases, the J end by 2 bases, with 22 bases between. CDR1 SGHDT and CDR2 YYEEEE come from the germline V gene. The CDR3 length is 17 residues. The CDR3 sequence is CASSRYPQGAYTYEQYF. The CDR3 coding sequence is TGTGCCAGCAGCCGCTACCCCCAGGGCGCCTACACCTACGAGCAGTACTTC.

The chain links TRBV4-1 to TRBJ1-2; TRBD1 matches 10 bases. Per the germline V gene, CDR1 is MGHRA and CDR2 is YSYEKL. Germline trimming cut 4 bases from V and 6 bases from J; bases unmatched to any gene: 11. This CDR3 is 16 amino acids long. CDR3 DNA sequence: TGCGCCAGCAGCCCCTGGCCCGGGACAGGGGATAATGGCTACACCTTC. Its protein is CASSPWPGTGDNGYTF.

This chain links TRBV28 with TRBJ2-6; D is perhaps TRBD1 (6 bases). The CDR3 extends over 15 amino acids. Between the trimmed V and J ends, which lost 4 bases and 1 base, there was a span of 8 bases. Germline CDR1 and CDR2: MDHEN and SYDVKM. The DNA for the CDR3 is TGTGCCAGCAGTTCAGGGGCTTCTGGGGCCAACGTCCTGACTTTC. It translates to CASSSGASGANVLTF.

The chain couples TRBV19 to TRBJ2-2; 8 bases align to TRBD1. The V and J ends lost 7 bases and 5 bases, in that order; junction bases with no gene match: 12. The CDR3 length is 16 residues. Looked up from germline, CDR1 is LNHDA and CDR2 is SQIVND (reference sequence). The DNA of the CDR3 is TGTGCCAGTACCATAGCAGGGGGCGCGGGGACCGGGGAGCTGTTTTTT. Residues: CASTIAGGAGTGELFF. The entire variable domain, with the rest obtained from reference TRBV19 and TRBJ2-2, is as follows: DGGITQSPKYLFRKEGQNVTLSCEQNLNHDAMYWYRQDPGQGLRLIYYSQIVNDFQKGDIAEGYSVSREKKESFPLTVTSAQKNPTAFYLCASTIAGGAGTGELFFGEGSRLTVL.

The chain couples TRBV18 to TRBJ1-1, with a tentative D call TRBD1 (5 bases). This CDR3 contains 16 residues. V shed 1 base and J shed 3 bases, with 15 bases lying between them. CDR1 and CDR2 (germline): KGHSH, LQKENI. The CDR3 sequence is CASSPQSSGSDTEAFF. In nucleotides, the CDR3 is TGTGCCAGCTCACCACAAAGCTCAGGGTCTGACACTGAAGCTTTCTTT. Complete variable domain (other parts from reference TRBV18 and TRBJ1-1): NAGVMQNPRHLVRRRGQEARLRCSPMKGHSHVYWYRQLPEEGLKFMVYLQKENIIDESGMPKERFSAEFPKEGPSILRIQQVVRGDSAAYFCASSPQSSGSDTEAFFGQGTRLTVV.

The genes are TRBV9 and TRBJ1-1; 8 bases are shared with TRBD1. The CDR3 has 15 residues. From germline, CDR1 is SGDLS and CDR2 YYNGEE. V trimming: 4 bases; J trimming: 3 bases; junction bases outside the gene matches: 8. The DNA of the CDR3 is TGTGCCAGCAGCCCGACAGGGGAGATGCACACTGAAGCTTTCTTT. It is translated as CASSPTGEMHTEAFF. Full variable domain (rest looked up from reference TRBV9 and TRBJ1-1): DSGVTQTPKHLITATGQRVTLRCSPRSGDLSVYWYQQSLDQGLQFLIQYYNGEERAKGNILERFSAQQFPDLHSELNLSSLELGDSALYFCASSPTGEMHTEAFFGQGTRLTVV.

The chain has TRBV7-3 and TRBJ2-1; a weak D match, TRBD1 (6 bases). The ends were cut back, 5 bases at V and 9 bases at J, with 11 bases in the middle. There are 12 residues in the CDR3. The germline CDR1 and CDR2 sequences are SGHTA and FQGTGA. The CDR3 coding sequence is TGTGCCAGCAGCCCACAGGGATTTGAGCAGTTCTTC. Encoded protein: CASSPQGFEQFF. The variable domain in full, with the rest retrieved from reference TRBV7-3 and TRBJ2-1, is GAGVSQTPSNKVTEKGKYVELRCDPISGHTALYWYRQSLGQGPEFLIYFQGTGAADDSGLPNDRFFAVRPEGSVSTLKIQRTERGDSAVYLCASSPQGFEQFFGPGTRLTVL.

The V gene is TRBV5-1, the J gene TRBJ2-1, with 10 bases that match TRBD2. The CDR3 loop spans 15 amino acids. Trimming at V came to 4 bases and at J to 15 bases, leaving 16 bases not matched to a gene. CDR1 and CDR2 from the germline V gene are SGHRS and YFSETQ. In nucleotides, the CDR3 is TGCGCCAGCAGCCCAGCGCTAGCGGGGGTCCCCGTACCGTTCTTC. This translates into CASSPALAGVPVPFF.

This clone occurred once. This chain uses TRBV25-1 with TRBJ2-3, with a tentative D call TRBD1 (6 bases). The V gene's germline CDR1 is MGHDK and CDR2 SYGVNS. The CDR3 is 16 residues long. V was shortened by 0 bases and J by 6 bases, with 16 bases between the two germline ends. In DNA form, the CDR3 reads TGTGCCAGCAGTGAATACCTCCGGGACATTTTTGATACGCAGTATTTT. The encoded protein is CASSEYLRDIFDTQYF.

V and J are TRBV6-6 and TRBJ1-1; D gene ambiguous. V lost 7 bases to trimming and J lost 8 bases, with 11 bases between them. Per germline, CDR1 MNHNY and CDR2 SVGAGI (reference sequence). The CDR3 totals 11 residues. Here the CDR3 reads CASKVGREAFF. The CDR3 DNA reads TGTGCCAGCAAGGTAGGAAGGGAAGCTTTCTTT.

The CDR3 coding sequence is TGTGCCAGCAGCCCCCGACAGGGGGCGCACACTGAAGCTTTCTTT. This encodes CASSPRQGAHTEAFF. The chain couples TRBV9 to TRBJ1-1; TRBD1 matches at 10 bases. V was clipped by 4 bases and J by 3 bases; unmatched bases: 6. This CDR3 is built from 15 residues. Germline CDR1 SGDLS, CDR2 YYNGEE.

V and J are TRBV21-1 and TRBJ1-2; TRBD1 was called by the table and not checked on the DNA. TRBV21-1 is listed as a pseudogene. The CDR3 totals 15 residues. The CDR3 nucleotides read TGTGCCAGCAGCCAAGCGGACAGGGACCCCTATGGCTACACCTTC. Translating it yields CASSQADRDPYGYTF.

In nucleotides, the CDR3 is TGTGCCAGTAGTATAGGTTCGTGGGGCAATCAGCCCCAGCATTTT. Translated: CASSIGSWGNQPQHF. The chain joins TRBV19 to TRBJ1-5; D gene unclear. V dropped 1 base and J dropped 2 bases, with 9 bases sitting between them. Germline lookup yields CDR1 LNHDA and CDR2 SQIVND (reference sequence). This CDR3 has 15 residues.

The CDR3 nucleotides are TGCAGCGTTGAGGCGGGGGGGCTGGGCAATGAGCAGTTCTTC. Translating it yields CSVEAGGLGNEQFF. The chain combines TRBV29-1 with TRBJ2-1; 9 bases agree with TRBD2. Germline-derived CDR1 and CDR2 are SQVTM and ANQGSEA. The CDR3 loop spans 14 amino acids. V was pared by 3 bases and J by 6 bases, with 6 bases of the junction left unmatched.

The chain couples TRBV5-1 to TRBJ1-2; no clear D gene. With 1 base removed from V and 0 bases from J, the gap between germline ends came to 4 bases. Germline V gene sequence: CDR1 SGHRS, CDR2 YFSETQ. The CDR3 spans 13 residues. The CDR3 spells CASSLSANYGYTF. CDR3 sequence (DNA): TGCGCCAGCAGCTTGAGCGCTAACTATGGCTACACCTTC.

The rearrangement joins TRBV7-9 to TRBJ2-1; D gene ambiguous. CDR1 and CDR2 from the germline V gene are SEHNR and FQNEAQ (reference sequence). This CDR3 has 14 amino acids. V was clipped by 2 bases and J by 8 bases, with 13 bases between them. The CDR3 DNA reads as TGTGCCAGCAGCTTATCAACCTCCCTCGATGAGCAGTTCTTC. Translating gives CASSLSTSLDEQFF. The whole variable domain, filled in from reference TRBV7-9 and TRBJ2-1, reads DTGVSQNPRHKITKRGQNVTFRCDPISEHNRLYWYRQTLGQGPEFLTYFQNEAQLEKSRLLSDRFSAERPKGSFSTLEIQRTEQGDSAMYLCASSLSTSLDEQFFGPGTRLTVL.

The CDR3 loop is CASSLIAALGATNEKLFF. The CDR3 DNA sequence: TGTGCCAGCAGCTTAATAGCAGCCCTCGGGGCAACTAATGAAAAACTGTTTTTT. The chain is built from TRBV7-6 and TRBJ1-4; D not certain. CDR1 SGHVS and CDR2 FNYEAQ come from the germline V gene. V was cut by 2 bases and J by 0 bases, with 16 bases left in between. The CDR3 has 18 residues.